This T cell receptor (beta chain) is drawn from a study of T cell repertoires in cytomegalovirus infection. The wider study: CMV epitopes used comprised recently identified HLA-C-restricted ones and well-studied HLA-B-restricted ones. CMV infection plus the matching HLA type was flagged by public TCR beta signatures.

This clonotype was recorded a few times. Its antigen is undetermined. Overall study results and limits: Based on cumulative public TCR beta family frequency, carriers of CMV plus the relevant HLA were identified. In two of eight donors, the top clonotype was HLA-C-restricted CMV-specific.

TCRdb re-called the reads with MiXCR, one entry per CDR3 protein. The data hold approximately 100,000 distinct CDR3 sequences, with 35% to 50% observed a single time. The V gene's germline CDR1 is MDHEN and CDR2 SYDVKM. V lost 2 bases and J lost 1, with 20 bases in between. The CDR3 totals 18 residues. V usage is TRBV28 and J usage is TRBJ1-1; D is perhaps TRBD1 (5 bases). The specimen comprised CD8+ T cells from cultured PBMCs, sampled from culture after CMV antigen stimulation. The clonotype was recovered from a human donor in good health (CMV status not recorded). Some clones in this sample may be carry-over from other donors' samples. The CDR3 here is CASSLPPGVLAGNTEAFF. The CDR3 DNA is TGTGCCAGCAGTTTACCCCCGGGGGTGTTAGCAGGGAACACTGAAGCTTTCTTT.